This T cell receptor (beta chain) was identified in a study of T cell responses to AZD1222 COVID-19 vaccine. Data came from immunoSEQ multiplex PCR; TCRdb stores just in-frame clones and leaves some out. The profile covers some 150,000 clones, with around nine tenths appearing a single time and around 1.7% taken by the ten largest. Deletions cut 5 bases from V and 5 bases from J, with 10 bases between. The CDR3 is made up of 12 amino acids. Germline V gives CDR1 SQVTM, CDR2 ANQGSEA. The chain joins TRBV29-1 to TRBJ2-1; D gene uncertain. The TCR comes from an adult who received the AZD1222 COVID-19 vaccine. Sequenced here: peripheral blood, sampled 28 days after the second AZD1222 dose. This chain's CDR3 is CSVRRLDNEQFF. The CDR3 DNA is TGCAGCGTTCGTCGACTCGACAATGAGCAGTTCTTC.